These 17 T cell receptor beta chains were all obtained from the same sample, sequenced in a study of blood T cells in healthy people across ages. A J-beta primer mix and a sample-barcoded 5' primer were used in a second PCR of about 7 to 11 cycles. MiXCR, applied by TCRdb to the 5' RACE reads, yields one record per CDR3 protein. The sample yields hundreds of thousands of distinct CDR3 sequences, roughly 64% seen once. Sample: blood. Every receptor here comes from a man aged 25 to 40 in good health.

The gene calls are TRBV7-2 and TRBJ1-2; 7 bases agree with TRBD1. The V gene end was trimmed by 4 bases and the J gene end by 4 bases; junction bases not matched to a gene: 9. The CDR3 is made up of 15 amino acids. The germline V gene has CDR1 SGHTA and CDR2 FQGNSA. The CDR3 reads CASSSRQGSSYGYTF. CDR3 bases: TGTGCCAGCAGCTCCCGACAGGGAAGCTCCTATGGCTACACCTTC.

The chain employs TRBV4-3 and TRBJ2-6; 7 positions agree with TRBD2. The germline V gene encodes CDR1 LGHNA and CDR2 YSLEER. The V and J ends lost 0 bases and 0 bases, in that order; junction bases with no gene match: 8. This CDR3 has 19 residues. The CDR3 loop reads CASSQEWSGIFSGANVLTF. CDR3 nucleotides: TGCGCCAGCAGCCAAGAATGGAGCGGGATTTTCTCTGGGGCCAACGTCCTGACTTTC.

The rearrangement joins TRBV7-2 to TRBJ2-1, with TRBD2 matching over 10 bases. V shed 5 bases, J shed 8 bases, and the junction held 9 bases outside the gene matches. The CDR3 runs 15 residues. Looked up from germline, CDR1 is SGHTA and CDR2 is FQGNSA. The DNA of the CDR3 is TGTGCCAGCAGCCTTCTAGCGGGGGCCCCCGATGAGCAGTTCTTC. Its translation is CASSLLAGAPDEQFF.

The J gene is TRBJ2-5, the V gene TRBV12-3 or TRBV12-4; 10 nucleotides line up with TRBD1. V lost 4 bases, J lost 2 bases, and 7 bases stayed unmatched. The CDR3 consists of 16 residues. DNA of the CDR3: TGTGCCAGCAGTTACCTTTGGACAGGGGGTCAAGAGACCCAGTACTTC. It encodes CASSYLWTGGQETQYF.

The rearrangement joins TRBV7-2 to TRBJ2-7; 9 bases line up with TRBD2. This CDR3 is 14 amino acids long. CDR1 and CDR2 (germline): SGHTA, FQGNSA. The trim removed 6 bases at V and 2 bases at J, leaving 5 bases unmatched. Here the CDR3 DNA reads TGTGCCAGCAGAAGGGCTAGCGGGACCTACGAGCAGTACTTC. It yields the protein CASRRASGTYEQYF.

This chain links TRBV6-5 with TRBJ1-6, with D possibly matching TRBD1 (5 bases). CDR1 and CDR2 from the germline V gene are MNHEY and SVGAGI. The CDR3 length is 13 residues. Trimming removed 8 bases at V and 7 bases at J, with 12 bases between. The CDR3 DNA reads TGTGCCAGCCACATGCAGGGAAATTCACCCCTCCACTTT. Protein sequence: CASHMQGNSPLHF.

The V call is TRBV7-7, the J call TRBJ2-3, with 9 bases that match TRBD2. This CDR3 has 13 residues. CDR1 is SSHAT and CDR2 is FNYEAQ in the germline V gene (reference sequence). V lost 8 bases and J lost 4; bases outside the gene matches: 4. The CDR3 region has the DNA TGTGCCAGCGCGGGGGGGCGAGCAGATACGCAGTATTTT. Protein: CASAGGRADTQYF.

The chain is built from TRBV7-2 and TRBJ2-4; D is possibly TRBD1 (6 bases). The germline V gene encodes CDR1 SGHTA and CDR2 FQGNSA. Trimming left V 0 bases short and J 2 bases short, with 11 bases between. The CDR3 loop spans 16 amino acids. This CDR3 is CASSLAQGVTKNIQYF. The CDR3 DNA sequence: TGTGCCAGCAGCTTAGCACAGGGAGTGACCAAAAACATTCAGTACTTC.

The V call is TRBV19, the J call TRBJ2-7; 11 positions match TRBD1. The tail of the sequence fits TRBJ2-5 better, so the J call may be wrong. The germline gives CDR1 LNHDA, CDR2 SQIVND (reference sequence). This CDR3 spans 16 amino acids. The CDR3: CASSMLPGQGAKTQYF. The CDR3 DNA sequence: TGTGCCAGTAGTATGCTCCCCGGACAGGGGGCGAAGACCCAGTACTTC.

This clonotype was found a few times. At one end the junction does not follow the germline gene, possibly because of a read error. This sequence joins TRBV20-1 and TRBJ1-1; TRBD1 matches 7 bases. Per germline, CDR1 DFQATT and CDR2 SNEGSKA (reference sequence). This CDR3 is 13 amino acids long. CDR3 in amino acids: CRAIPGQRTEAFF. The CDR3 nucleotides read TGCAGGGCTATTCCGGGACAGAGAACAGAAGCTTTCTTT.

The chain uses TRBV4-3 and TRBJ2-1; 7 bases agree with TRBD2. V trimming: 0 bases; J trimming: 11 bases; junction bases outside the gene matches: 1. This CDR3 comprises 12 residues. CDR1 and CDR2 from the germline V gene are LGHNA and YSLEER. This CDR3 reads CASSQEGGKQFF. CDR3 coding DNA: TGCGCCAGCAGCCAAGAGGGGGGGAAGCAGTTCTTC.

This clonotype has a handful of counts. V gene TRBV7-9 combines with J gene TRBJ2-3; TRBD1 matches at 7 bases. The CDR3 has 15 residues. CDR1 and CDR2 from the germline V gene are SEHNR and FQNEAQ (reference sequence). Unmatched junction bases numbered 7, after V lost 3 bases and J lost 4 bases. The CDR3 DNA reads as TGTGCCAGCAGCTTGTGGACAGGCTCTGCAGATACGCAGTATTTT. It translates to CASSLWTGSADTQYF.

V is TRBV7-2 and J is TRBJ2-1, with 9 bases that match TRBD2. CDR1 is SGHTA, CDR2 FQGNSA, per germline. With V trimmed by 3 bases and J by 6 bases, 9 bases remained unmatched. This CDR3 has 16 amino acids. The CDR3 sequence is CASSFSGSTWGNEQFF. DNA of the CDR3: TGTGCCAGCAGCTTTAGCGGGAGCACCTGGGGCAATGAGCAGTTCTTC.

This clonotype was counted at least ten times. The gene calls are TRBV7-9 and TRBJ2-7; D gene uncertain. Germline V CDR1 and CDR2: SEHNR, FQNEAQ (reference sequence). V shed 1 base and J shed 6 bases, with 7 bases lying between them. CDR3 size: 12 residues. The CDR3 bases are TGTGCCAGCAGCTTAGGGGGTTCCGAGCAGTACTTC. This encodes CASSLGGSEQYF.

This chain uses TRBV7-2 with TRBJ2-7, with 14 bases lining up with TRBD2. V was clipped by 1 base and J by 7 bases; unmatched bases: 12. The CDR3 is made up of 18 amino acids. Germline-derived CDR1 and CDR2 are SGHTA and FQGNSA. In DNA, the CDR3 is TGTGCCAGCAGCTTAGAAGGGACTAGCGGGAGATACTACAATGAGCAGTACTTC. Its protein product is CASSLEGTSGRYYNEQYF.

The rearrangement joins TRBV20-1 to TRBJ2-3, with 7 bases aligning to TRBD1. CDR1 and CDR2 (germline): DFQATT, SNEGSKA (reference sequence). The CDR3 covers 13 residues. Trimming took 3 bases from V and 4 from J; bases not matched to a gene: 4. CDR3 sequence: CSASDRVPDTQYF. The CDR3, as DNA: TGCAGTGCTAGTGACAGGGTCCCAGATACGCAGTATTTT.

The chain has TRBV7-2 and TRBJ2-5; 7 nucleotides match TRBD1. CDR3 length: 15 amino acids. Germline CDR1 is SGHTA and CDR2 is FQGNSA. Trimming cost V 5 bases and J 2 bases; bases outside gene matches: 8. The CDR3 protein is CASSVGQALQETQYF. The CDR3 DNA is TGTGCCAGCAGCGTCGGACAGGCCCTACAAGAGACCCAGTACTTC.